This T cell receptor beta chain was sequenced in a study of post-analysis software for immune sequencing data. A word on this clonotype: Its specificity is not known.

General observations from the study: Several TRBV segments occurring more often in patients than controls included TRBV5-6, TRBV5-1 and TRBV20-1.

Trimming removed 0 bases from V and 5 bases from J; junction bases left unmatched: 9. Germline CDR1 reads DFQATT; CDR2 reads SNEGSKA (reference sequence). There are 15 residues in the CDR3. The library was made from cDNA and included unique molecular identifiers. TCRdb recomputed calls from the PCR reads with MiXCR, one row per CDR3 protein. The sample yields 600,000 to 750,000 distinct CDR3 sequences, 55% to 60% seen once. The material sequenced was blood. The receptor was isolated from a girl aged 2 to 9 with multiple sclerosis. The chain recombines TRBV20-1 with TRBJ1-2; 7 bases match TRBD1. The CDR3 region has the DNA TGCAGTGCTAGAGATTCGGCCGGGACAGATTATGGCTACACCTTC. Translated: CSARDSAGTDYGYTF.